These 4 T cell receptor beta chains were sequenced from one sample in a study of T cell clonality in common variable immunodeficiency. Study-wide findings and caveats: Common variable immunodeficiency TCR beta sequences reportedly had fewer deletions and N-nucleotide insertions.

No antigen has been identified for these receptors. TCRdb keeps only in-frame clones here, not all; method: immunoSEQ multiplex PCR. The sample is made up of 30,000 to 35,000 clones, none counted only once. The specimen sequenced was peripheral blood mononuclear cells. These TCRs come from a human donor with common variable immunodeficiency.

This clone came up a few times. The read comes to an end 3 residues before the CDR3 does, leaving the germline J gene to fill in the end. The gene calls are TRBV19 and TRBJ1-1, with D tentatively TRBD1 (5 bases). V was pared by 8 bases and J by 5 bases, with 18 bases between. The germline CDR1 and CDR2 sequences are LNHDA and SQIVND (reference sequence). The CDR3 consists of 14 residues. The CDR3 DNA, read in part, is TGTGCCAGTTCCGCAGTCGGGGGGGTTACTGAA. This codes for CASSAVGGVTE. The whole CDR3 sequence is CASSAVGGVTEAFF.

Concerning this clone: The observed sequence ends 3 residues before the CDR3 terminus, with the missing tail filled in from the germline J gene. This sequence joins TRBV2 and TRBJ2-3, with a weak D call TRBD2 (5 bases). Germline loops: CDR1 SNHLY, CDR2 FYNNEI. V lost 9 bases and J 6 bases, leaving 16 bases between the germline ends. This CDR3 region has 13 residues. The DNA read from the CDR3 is TGTGCCAGTCTCGGGTCTAGCTGGGATACG. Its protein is CASLGSSWDT. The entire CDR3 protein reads CASLGSSWDTQYF.

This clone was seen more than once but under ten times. Incomplete CDR3 DNA: TGTGCCTCAGGGTACTCTGGAAACACC. Translating gives CASGYSGNT. The whole CDR3 protein is CASGYSGNTIYF. The V call is TRBV30, the J call TRBJ1-3, with D possibly being TRBD1 (5 bases). The read ends 3 residues early relative to the CDR3; the germline J gene fills the gap. The CDR3 contains 12 residues. V shed 7 bases and J shed 0 bases, with 7 bases lying between them. Germline assignment: CDR1 GTSNPN and CDR2 SVGIG (reference sequence). The full variable domain, in which reference TRBV30 and TRBJ1-3 provide the parts outside the CDR3, is SQTIHQWPATLVQPVGSPLSLECTVEGTSNPNLYWYRQAAGRGLQLLFYSVGIGQISSEVPQNLSASRPQDRQFILSSKKLLLSDSGFYLCASGYSGNTIYFGEGSWLTVV.

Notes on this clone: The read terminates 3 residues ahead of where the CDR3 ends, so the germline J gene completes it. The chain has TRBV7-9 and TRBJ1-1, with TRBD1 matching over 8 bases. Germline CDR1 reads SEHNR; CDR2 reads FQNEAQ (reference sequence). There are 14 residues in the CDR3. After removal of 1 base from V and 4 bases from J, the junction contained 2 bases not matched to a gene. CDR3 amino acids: CASSLVGQGTEAFF. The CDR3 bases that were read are TGTGCCAGCAGCTTAGTCGGACAGGGCACTGAA.